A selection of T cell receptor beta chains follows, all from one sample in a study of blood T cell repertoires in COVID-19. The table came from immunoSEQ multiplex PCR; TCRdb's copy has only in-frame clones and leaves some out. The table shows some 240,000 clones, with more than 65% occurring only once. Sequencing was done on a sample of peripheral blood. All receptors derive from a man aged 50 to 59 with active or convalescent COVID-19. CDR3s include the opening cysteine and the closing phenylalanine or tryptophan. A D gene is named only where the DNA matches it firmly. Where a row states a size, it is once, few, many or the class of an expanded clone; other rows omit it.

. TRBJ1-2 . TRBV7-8 CASSPRVGSPLHGYTF TGTGCCAGCAGCCCCCGGGTAGGATCCCCTCTCCATGGCTACACCTTC
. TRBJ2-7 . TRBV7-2 CASSLTPFYEQYF TGTGCCAGCAGCTTGACACCCTTCTACGAGCAGTACTTC
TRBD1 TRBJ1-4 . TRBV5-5 CASSLGGGNEKLFF TGTGCCAGCAGCTTAGGAGGGGGCAATGAAAAACTGTTTTTT
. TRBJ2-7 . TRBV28 CASSPPWGSSWYF TGTGCCAGCAGCCCTCCCTGGGGCAGTTCCTGGTACTTC
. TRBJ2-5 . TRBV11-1 CASRKDRFRVETQYF TGTGCCAGCAGAAAAGACAGGTTTAGGGTAGAGACCCAGTACTTC
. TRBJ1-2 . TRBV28 CASSSPYRVGADGYTF TGTGCCAGCAGTTCCCCCTACAGGGTTGGGGCAGATGGCTACACCTTC
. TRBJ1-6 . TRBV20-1 CSASILEQGTNSPLHF TGCAGTGCTAGTATTCTCGAACAGGGCACCAATTCACCCCTCCACTTT
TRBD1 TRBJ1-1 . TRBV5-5 CASSPGQSNTEAFF TGTGCCAGCAGCCCGGGACAGTCGAACACTGAAGCTTTCTTT
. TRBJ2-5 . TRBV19 CASSKNRETQYF TGTGCCAGTAGTAAAAATCGAGAGACCCAGTACTTC
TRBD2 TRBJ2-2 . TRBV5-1 CASSLAGTSGSSTGELFF TGCGCCAGCAGCTTGGCCGGGACTAGCGGGAGTAGCACCGGGGAGCTGTTTTTT
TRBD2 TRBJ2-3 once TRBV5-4 CASGGTSGGRTDTQYF TGTGCCAGCGGGGGGACTAGCGGGGGCCGCACAGATACGCAGTATTTT
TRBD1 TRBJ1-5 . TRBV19 CASRGQADQPQHF TGTGCCAGTAGGGGACAGGCGGATCAGCCCCAGCATTTT
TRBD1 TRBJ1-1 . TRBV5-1 CASSQGQGLTEAFF TGCGCCAGCAGCCAAGGACAGGGGTTGACTGAAGCTTTCTTT
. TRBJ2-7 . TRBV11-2 CASSLWGLAEMSSYEQYF TGTGCCAGCAGCTTATGGGGGCTAGCGGAGATGAGCTCCTACGAGCAGTACTTC
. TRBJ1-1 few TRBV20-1 CSARDLTEAFF TGCAGTGCTAGAGACCTCACTGAAGCTTTCTTT